The clone carrying this TCR beta chain turned up a few times. Its antigen is as yet unknown. The V gene's germline CDR1 is SGHTA and CDR2 FQGNSA. The CDR3 has 15 amino acids. V shed 3 bases and J 2 bases; nucleotides not matched to a gene: 5. Together with a sample-barcoded 5' primer, a J-beta primer mix was included in a second PCR lasting roughly 6 to 12 cycles. In TCRdb, the 5' RACE reads were re-called with MiXCR into one record per CDR3 protein. Among around 900,000 distinct CDR3 sequences listed, roughly half were seen once. This entry is derived from a study of blood T cells in healthy people across ages. Study outcomes and limitations: Naive CD4+ cells and diversity were both higher in long-lived donors than in aged donors.

The sequence was collected from a woman aged 60-75 years in good health. Sequenced: blood. This chain connects TRBV7-2 to TRBJ2-3, with 7 positions matching TRBD1. CDR3 sequence reads: CASSFSGTVTDTQYF. The CDR3 DNA is TGTGCCAGCAGCTTTTCCGGGACAGTCACAGATACGCAGTATTTT. Full variable domain (outside the CDR3, taken from reference TRBV7-2 and TRBJ2-3): GAGVSQSPSNKVTEKGKDVELRCDPISGHTALYWYRQSLGQGLEFLIYFQGNSAPDKSGLPSDRFSAERTGGSVSTLTIQRTQQEDSAVYLCASSFSGTVTDTQYFGPGTRLTVL.